Described below is a single T cell receptor beta chain sequence and its context. This specimen comes from a study of early T cells in non-severe SARS-CoV-2 infection. V was trimmed by 4 bases and J by 6 bases, leaving 9 bases between them. The CDR3 sequence is 12 residues long. TCRdb fed the 5' RACE reads into MiXCR, producing one record per CDR3 protein. In the table there are around 99,000 distinct CDR3 sequences, 8.5% to 14% of which are singletons. This TCR derives from an adult who was a healthcare worker with PCR-confirmed SARS-CoV-2 infection or an uninfected control (not recorded which). Sequenced sample: whole blood. The gene calls are TRBV12-3 or TRBV12-4 and TRBJ1-1; D remains ambiguous. The CDR3 DNA follows: TGTGCCAGCAGTTGGGCCGATTCTGAAGCTTTCTTT. It is translated as CASSWADSEAFF.